The 15 T cell receptor beta chains below were found in one sample sequenced in a study of blood T cells in healthy people across ages. The second PCR ran about 6 to 11 cycles with a sample-barcoded 5' primer and J-beta primers. One entry per CDR3 protein, called by TCRdb with MiXCR from the 5' RACE reads. Among approximately 1.5 million distinct CDR3 sequences, around 35% were seen once, and the ten largest hold about 11%. Sequencing input: blood. The source of these receptors is a woman aged 25 to 39 in good health.

Note on this clonotype: A read error may explain this, as a much larger clone is one base away. The V gene is TRBV6-2 or TRBV6-3, the J gene TRBJ1-2; D perhaps matches TRBD1 (6 bases). The CDR3 totals 13 residues. Germline loops: CDR1 MNHEY, CDR2 SVGEGT. The ends were cut back, 2 bases at V and 8 bases at J, with 12 bases in the middle. The CDR3 sequence: CASSYPNRDGYTF. The DNA for the CDR3 is TGTGCCAGCAGTTACCCGAACAGGGACGGCTACACCTTC.

For this clonotype: At one end the junction does not follow the germline gene, possibly because of a read error. V is TRBV10-2 and J is TRBJ2-3; 9 bases agree with TRBD2. The CDR3 contains 15 residues. The V gene's germline CDR1 is WSHSY and CDR2 SAAADI. CDR3 in amino acids: CASSETRGGSDTRYF. The DNA for the CDR3 is TGCGCCAGCAGTGAAACGCGGGGGGGTTCAGATACGCGGTATTTT.

This clonotype has a count of ten or more. V usage is TRBV12-5 and J usage is TRBJ2-3; perhaps D is TRBD1 or TRBD2 (5 bases each). Germline CDR1 LGHNT, CDR2 FRNRAP. This CDR3 has 13 residues. V was cut by 3 bases and J by 6 bases, with 10 bases left in between. This chain's CDR3 is CASGFGTMDTQYF. For the CDR3, the DNA is TGTGCTAGTGGTTTCGGGACGATGGATACGCAGTATTTT.

The chain has TRBV27 and TRBJ1-2; D is perhaps TRBD1 (5 bases). The CDR3 is 13 amino acids. Deletions cut 2 bases from V and 6 bases from J, with 10 bases between. CDR1 MNHEY and CDR2 SMNVEV come from the germline V gene (reference sequence). CDR3: CASSLRGVHGYTF. CDR3 sequence (DNA): TGTGCCAGCAGTTTAAGAGGGGTACATGGCTACACCTTC.

This clonotype was detected ten times or more. The CDR3 loop reads CASSLRGQDYNEQFF. The CDR3 DNA reads TGTGCCAGCAGCTTGCGGGGACAAGACTACAATGAGCAGTTCTTC. The gene calls are TRBV7-3 and TRBJ2-1; possibly TRBD1 or TRBD2 for D (6 bases each). V was pared by 3 bases and J by 3 bases, with 12 bases between. There are 15 residues in the CDR3. Germline V CDR1 and CDR2: SGHTA, FQGTGA. The whole variable domain, remainder taken from reference TRBV7-3 and TRBJ2-1, is GAGVSQTPSNKVTEKGKYVELRCDPISGHTALYWYRQSLGQGPEFLIYFQGTGAADDSGLPNDRFFAVRPEGSVSTLKIQRTERGDSAVYLCASSLRGQDYNEQFFGPGTRLTVL.

This clonotype has a single count. The rearrangement joins TRBV7-2 to TRBJ1-1; D remains unclear. There are 12 residues in the CDR3. V was pared by 10 bases and J by 6 bases, with 15 bases between. Germline V gene lookup returns CDR1 SGHTA and CDR2 FQGNSA. CDR3 in DNA: TGTGCCACATCGACGGGAGGCGCTGAAGCTTTCTTT. Translated: CATSTGGAEAFF.

V gene TRBV7-2 combines with J gene TRBJ2-3, with 8 bases matching TRBD2. Per the germline V gene, CDR1 is SGHTA and CDR2 is FQGNSA. The CDR3 contains 15 residues. V lost 5 bases to trimming and J lost 5 bases; unmatched junction nucleotides: 9. For the CDR3, the DNA is TGTGCCAGCAGCATTAGCGGGGCGAGACAAGATACGCAGTATTTT. Translating it yields CASSISGARQDTQYF.

With respect to this clonotype: One end of the junction fails to match germline, which may point to a read error. The chain links TRBV29-1 to TRBJ2-2; D call uncertain. The CDR3 runs 13 residues. Germline CDR1 reads SQVTM; CDR2 reads ANQGSEA. The CDR3 DNA reads as TGCAGTGTTGAAGTGGGGAAAGCCGGGGAGCTGTTTTTT. Translated, it gives CSVEVGKAGELFF.

The genes are TRBV25-1 and TRBJ1-1, with D maybe TRBD1 (6 bases). Per the germline V gene, CDR1 is MGHDK and CDR2 is SYGVNS. The length of the CDR3 is 14 residues. The ends were cut back, 7 bases at V and 5 bases at J, with 17 bases in the middle. CDR3 sequence (DNA): TGTGCCAGCACTACGTGGGGGGGCGGGACTGAAGCTTTCTTT. Protein sequence: CASTTWGGGTEAFF.

CDR3 in DNA: TGTGCCAGCAGTTTCCACGGGGCGCGGGACACTGAAGCTTTCTTT. It is translated as CASSFHGARDTEAFF. The chain carries TRBV12-3 or TRBV12-4 and TRBJ1-1; TRBD1 is a possible D gene (5 bases). The V end lost 3 bases, the J end lost 3 bases, and 14 bases lay between the germline ends. The CDR3 length is 15 residues.

The CDR3 spells CSANRGGRGDTQYF. The CDR3 DNA follows: TGCAGTGCTAACCGCGGGGGGCGAGGGGATACGCAGTATTTT. The V call is TRBV20-1, the J call TRBJ2-3; TRBD2 agrees at 8 bases. Germline V CDR1 and CDR2: DFQATT, SNEGSKA (reference sequence). This CDR3 has 14 residues. J lost 6 bases, V lost 4 bases, and 9 bases had no gene match.

V is TRBV9 and J is TRBJ1-2; D is undetermined. This CDR3 comprises 14 residues. V was trimmed by 0 bases and J by 3 bases, leaving 9 bases between them. Per the germline V gene, CDR1 is SGDLS and CDR2 is YYNGEE. The CDR3 reads CASSVEGSYYGYTF. In DNA, the CDR3 is TGTGCCAGCAGCGTAGAGGGCAGCTACTATGGCTACACCTTC.

The chain uses TRBV20-1 and TRBJ2-1; TRBD2 matches 8 bases. From germline, CDR1 is DFQATT and CDR2 SNEGSKA (reference sequence). CDR3 length: 12 residues. CDR3 in amino acids: CREAGAGNEQFF. The CDR3 DNA is TGCAGAGAAGCGGGAGCTGGCAATGAGCAGTTCTTC.

The chain is built from TRBV6-6 and TRBJ1-1; D is unresolved. Trimming removed 5 bases from V and 4 bases from J, with 11 bases in between. The CDR3 totals 13 residues. Germline V lookup: CDR1 MNHNY, CDR2 SVGAGI (reference sequence). The DNA of the CDR3 is TGTGCCAGCAGTCACGACCCGAGCACTGAAGCTTTCTTT. Translation gives CASSHDPSTEAFF.

This clonotype has ten or more counts. This sequence joins TRBV29-1 and TRBJ1-2, with 8 bases matching TRBD1. Germline trimming cut 3 bases from V and 7 bases from J; bases unmatched to any gene: 4. Germline V lookup: CDR1 SQVTM, CDR2 ANQGSEA. The CDR3 contains 12 residues. CDR3 sequence (DNA): TGCAGCGTTGAGTCACAGGGGGGTGGCTACACCTTC. Translated, it gives CSVESQGGGYTF.